This T cell receptor beta chain appears in the sequencing data of a study of T cells in Graves' hyperthyroidism and ophthalmopathy. General study findings and limits: A model using 13 V-J features told ophthalmopathy apart from stable hyperthyroidism. The majority of expanded thyroid clonotypes above 0.001 also appeared in blood.

V lost 6 bases and J lost 5; bases outside the gene matches: 5. The CDR3 spans 13 residues. Per the germline V gene, CDR1 is SGHNT and CDR2 is YENEEA. Many counts were recorded for this clonotype. Its antigen is still unknown. The PBMCs were taken from around 10 ml of fresh peripheral blood. TCR beta CDR3 regions were amplified from RNA. The TCR CDR3 was amplified in a first-round RT-PCR using the HTBI primer set. TCRdb passed the multiplex PCR reads through MiXCR, listing each CDR3 protein once. The table has over 150,000 distinct CDR3 sequences, about 15% seen once. This TCR was recovered from a woman aged 45-65 years with Graves' hyperthyroidism. The material sequenced was blood. The chain carries TRBV11-3 and TRBJ2-7; TRBD2 agrees at 9 bases. The DNA of the CDR3 is TGTGCCAGCAGGAGCGGGAGGAGGGACGAGCAGTACTTC. Its translation: CASRSGRRDEQYF.